Listed here is a single T cell receptor (beta chain). Its target is not known. Trimming left V 0 bases short and J 3 bases short, with 10 bases between. Germline lookup yields CDR1 SGHRS and CDR2 YFSETQ. The CDR3 covers 15 residues. The data are from a study of radiation and T cells in renal cell carcinoma. Background on the study: Nephrectomy followed 15 Gy stereotactic body radiation by 4 weeks. Notes on the study in general: From baseline, blood top tumor clonotypes peaked at 2 weeks post-radiation.

Generated by immunoSEQ multiplex PCR, the TCRdb table keeps only in-frame clones and is missing some. The data contain 130,000 or so clones, roughly 83% of them singletons. Time point in this sample: baseline pretreatment blood. Treatment meaning: 15 Gy SBRT to primary tumor, nephrectomy 4 weeks later. Serial blood draws occurred at baseline and 2 and 4 weeks post-SBRT. Clear cell pathology was present in this patient's renal cell carcinoma. The chain joins TRBV5-1 to TRBJ1-5; no clear D. This receptor was taken from a woman aged 45 to 65 with renal cell carcinoma. Sequencing was performed on blood, taken from a patient whose treatment included radiotherapy and nephrectomy. The CDR3 loop reads CASSLGLESNQPQHF. The CDR3 bases are TGCGCCAGCAGCTTGGGGCTAGAGTCCAATCAGCCCCAGCATTTT.